Presented here are 30 T cell receptor beta chains from one specimen sequenced in a study of blood T cell repertoires in COVID-19. Here immunoSEQ multiplex PCR was the method, and the copy in TCRdb shows in-frame clones only, minus some. This repertoire shows approximately 490,000 clones, approximately 91% found once; its top ten account for 6.5% to 8.5%. The sample taken for sequencing was PBMCs or T cells enriched from blood (not recorded which). These receptors originate from a woman aged 55 to 70 who had recovered from COVID-19.

With regard to this clone: Other DNA sequences in the sample encode the same CDR3. This chain uses TRBV5-1 with TRBJ1-4, with 9 bases fitting TRBD1. CDR1 and CDR2 (germline): SGHRS, YFSETQ. The CDR3 runs to 15 residues. V gave up 0 bases and J gave up 8 bases; unmatched junction bases: 5. The CDR3 region is CASSLAGQGSEKLFF. CDR3 nucleotides: TGCGCCAGCAGCTTGGCGGGACAGGGTAGCGAAAAACTGTTTTTT.

This clone was recorded once. V is TRBV18 and J is TRBJ2-1, with D possibly TRBD1 on 6 matching bases. The V gene lost 2 bases and the J gene lost 4 bases, with 6 bases spanning the gap. Germline values: CDR1 KGHSH, CDR2 LQKENI. The CDR3 runs 13 residues. The CDR3: CASSPTGYNEQFF. For the CDR3, the DNA is TGTGCCAGCTCACCAACAGGGTACAATGAGCAGTTCTTC. The variable domain in full, completed from reference TRBV18 and TRBJ2-1, reads NAGVMQNPRHLVRRRGQEARLRCSPMKGHSHVYWYRQLPEEGLKFMVYLQKENIIDESGMPKERFSAEFPKEGPSILRIQQVVRGDSAAYFCASSPTGYNEQFFGPGTRLTVL.

The chain recombines TRBV7-2 with TRBJ1-2, with a weak D call TRBD1 (5 bases). CDR1 and CDR2 (germline): SGHTA, FQGNSA. CDR3 length: 12 residues. V shed 9 bases and J shed 7 bases, with 15 bases lying between them. The CDR3 DNA follows: TGTGCCAGGGTGCAGGGTTTCAGTGGCTACACCTTC. This gives the protein CARVQGFSGYTF.

The V gene is TRBV9, the J gene TRBJ2-1, with TRBD2 matching 8 bases. The CDR3 spans 16 residues. J lost 2 bases, V lost 4 bases, and 8 bases had no gene match. CDR1 and CDR2 from the germline V gene are SGDLS and YYNGEE. The CDR3 sequence: CASSPGLAVTYNEQFF. CDR3 in DNA: TGTGCCAGCAGCCCCGGACTAGCCGTTACCTACAATGAGCAGTTCTTC.

This clone was seen just once. CDR3: CASSHPQGHQETQYF. The DNA of the CDR3 is TGCGCCAGCAGCCACCCACAGGGACACCAAGAGACCCAGTACTTC. This sequence joins TRBV4-1 and TRBJ2-5, with TRBD1 as a possible D gene (6 bases). The germline gives CDR1 MGHRA, CDR2 YSYEKL. Deletions cut 3 bases from V and 0 bases from J, with 11 bases between. This CDR3 region has 15 residues.

The rearrangement uses TRBV7-9 and TRBJ1-4; 7 bases are shared with TRBD1. The CDR3 sequence is 14 residues long. The germline V gene has CDR1 SEHNR and CDR2 FQNEAQ (reference sequence). V was pared by 4 bases and J by 6 bases, with 5 bases of the junction left unmatched. CDR3 coding DNA: TGTGCCAGCAGCTCGACAGGGTTGTATGAAAAACTGTTTTTT. Encoded protein: CASSSTGLYEKLFF. The variable domain in full, with the rest retrieved from reference TRBV7-9 and TRBJ1-4, is DTGVSQNPRHKITKRGQNVTFRCDPISEHNRLYWYRQTLGQGPEFLTYFQNEAQLEKSRLLSDRFSAERPKGSFSTLEIQRTEQGDSAMYLCASSSTGLYEKLFFGSGTQLSVL.

The chain couples TRBV5-1 to TRBJ2-3, with D tentatively TRBD1 (6 bases). Germline CDR1 and CDR2: SGHRS and YFSETQ. CDR3 length: 16 amino acids. V was trimmed by 4 bases and J by 0 bases, leaving 15 bases between them. The DNA of the CDR3 is TGCGCCAGCAGCGCCGGGACACAACCTAGCACAGATACGCAGTATTTT. Encoded protein: CASSAGTQPSTDTQYF.

The chain recombines TRBV10-1 with TRBJ2-7, with 7 bases identical to TRBD1. The CDR3 extends over 15 amino acids. The J segment lost 0 bases and the V segment lost 5 bases, leaving 7 bases of the junction unmatched. Germline lookup yields CDR1 WNHNN and CDR2 SYGVQD (reference sequence). The CDR3 coding sequence is TGCGCCAGCAGTCCCACAGGGGTTAGCTCCTACGAGCAGTACGTC. Residues: CASSPTGVSSYEQYV.

This clone turned up a few times. The chain links TRBV5-4 to TRBJ2-7, with 11 bases that match TRBD1. The trim removed 4 bases at V and 3 bases at J, leaving 3 bases unmatched. The CDR3 loop spans 14 amino acids. Germline CDR1 SGHNT, CDR2 YYREEE (reference sequence). CDR3 sequence: CASSPDRGRYEQYF. CDR3 DNA sequence: TGTGCCAGCAGCCCGGACAGGGGGCGCTACGAGCAGTACTTC.

In its sample, this clone was seen once. J is TRBJ1-4 and V is TRBV11-2; no definite D call. V was trimmed by 3 bases and J by 7 bases, leaving 9 bases between them. Germline CDR1 SGHAT, CDR2 FQNNGV. The CDR3 runs to 13 residues. This chain's CDR3 is CASSFDRGEKLFF. In DNA form, the CDR3 reads TGTGCCAGCAGCTTCGATCGAGGTGAAAAACTGTTTTTT. Supplemented by reference TRBV11-2 and TRBJ1-4, the full variable domain reads EAGVAQSPRYKIIEKRQSVAFWCNPISGHATLYWYQQILGQGPKLLIQFQNNGVVDDSQLPKDRFSAERLKGVDSTLKIQPAKLEDSAVYLCASSFDRGEKLFFGSGTQLSVL.

This clone was recorded once. The chain links TRBV12-5 to TRBJ1-1; D gene uncertain. CDR1 is LGHNT, CDR2 FRNRAP, per germline. There are 13 residues in the CDR3. The germline V and J ends were trimmed by 0 bases and 6 bases, with 8 bases remaining between them. This chain's CDR3 is CASGLVSAAEAFF. CDR3 nucleotide sequence: TGTGCTAGTGGTTTGGTCTCAGCGGCTGAAGCTTTCTTT.

This clone came up a few times. The rearrangement joins TRBV5-4 to TRBJ1-3; 10 nucleotides agree with TRBD1. Trimming cost V 2 bases and J 4 bases; bases outside gene matches: 6. Germline lookup yields CDR1 SGHNT and CDR2 YYREEE (reference sequence). The CDR3 totals 16 residues. Here the CDR3 reads CASSLTPGQGGNTIYF. The CDR3 DNA is TGTGCCAGCAGCTTAACCCCGGGACAGGGGGGAAACACCATATATTTT. Variable domain in full (rest from reference TRBV5-4 and TRBJ1-3): ETGVTQSPTHLIKTRGQQVTLRCSSQSGHNTVSWYQQALGQGPQFIFQYYREEENGRGNFPPRFSGLQFPNYSSELNVNALELDDSALYLCASSLTPGQGGNTIYFGEGSWLTVV.

This clone was observed once. The chain joins TRBV5-4 to TRBJ2-1, with 13 bases fitting TRBD2. CDR3 length: 16 residues. Per germline, CDR1 SGHNT and CDR2 YYREEE (reference sequence). The trim removed 3 bases at V and 5 bases at J, leaving 5 bases unmatched. The CDR3, as DNA: TGTGCCAGCAGCTCTGGGACTAGCGGGGTACACAATGAGCAGTTCTTC. It is translated as CASSSGTSGVHNEQFF.

The genes are TRBV24-1 and TRBJ2-7; D remains ambiguous. The CDR3 runs to 14 residues. The germline V gene encodes CDR1 KGHDR and CDR2 SFDVKD. Trimming cost V 0 bases and J 5 bases, with 10 bases left between them. CDR3 region: CATSDLGPPHEQYV. The CDR3 DNA follows: TGTGCCACCAGTGATTTGGGGCCGCCGCACGAGCAGTACGTC.

This chain connects TRBV7-6 to TRBJ2-3, with 8 positions matching TRBD1. CDR1 is SGHVS and CDR2 is FNYEAQ in the germline V gene. After removal of 1 base from V and 10 bases from J, the junction contained 13 bases not matched to a gene. This CDR3 contains 16 residues. Written as DNA, the CDR3 is TGTGCCAGCAGCTTAGGGTCGGACAGGGCAGAGGGAGCGCAGTATTTT. It translates to CASSLGSDRAEGAQYF.

J is TRBJ2-2 and V is TRBV7-2; 10 nucleotides match TRBD2. J gave up 5 bases and V 1 base, and 4 bases lay outside the gene matches. The germline CDR1 and CDR2 sequences are SGHTA and FQGNSA. This CDR3 region has 16 residues. CDR3 protein: CASSLGSSGRTGELFF. Here the CDR3 DNA reads TGTGCCAGCAGCTTAGGATCTAGCGGGAGAACCGGGGAGCTGTTTTTT.

This chain's CDR3 is CSAGGQGANSPLHF. The CDR3 bases are TGCAGTGCTGGTGGACAGGGGGCTAATTCACCCCTCCACTTT. This sequence joins TRBV20-1 and TRBJ1-6; 11 bases line up with TRBD1. The CDR3 sequence is 14 residues long. The trim removed 5 bases at V and 6 bases at J, leaving 3 bases unmatched. Looked up from germline, CDR1 is DFQATT and CDR2 is SNEGSKA (reference sequence).

The chain joins TRBV18 to TRBJ1-2; D unclear. Germline V gives CDR1 KGHSH, CDR2 LQKENI. The CDR3 totals 15 residues. Trimming took 6 bases from V and 4 from J, leaving 18 bases between them. DNA for the CDR3: TGTGCCAGCTCCCCCTCCGGGGAGAATTTCTATGGCTACACCTTC. Translation gives CASSPSGENFYGYTF. Based on the CDR3 plus reference TRBV18 and TRBJ1-2, the full variable domain is NAGVMQNPRHLVRRRGQEARLRCSPMKGHSHVYWYRQLPEEGLKFMVYLQKENIIDESGMPKERFSAEFPKEGPSILRIQQVVRGDSAAYFCASSPSGENFYGYTFGSGTRLTVV.

The V call is TRBV12-5, the J call TRBJ1-4; 7 nucleotides match TRBD1. V lost 6 bases and J lost 10; bases outside the gene matches: 11. This CDR3 has 14 residues. CDR1 is LGHNT, CDR2 FRNRAP, per germline. The chain's CDR3 is CASGRTSTGAKLFF. DNA of the CDR3: TGTGCTAGTGGACGGACCTCCACAGGGGCAAAACTGTTTTTT.

The chain couples TRBV2 to TRBJ1-3, with 9 nucleotides matching TRBD1. CDR1 is SNHLY and CDR2 is FYNNEI in the germline V gene. The CDR3 is 14 amino acids. Trimming at V came to 5 bases and at J to 4 bases, leaving 3 bases not matched to a gene. CDR3 nucleotides: TGTGCCAGCAGTACGGGACAGGGAGGAAACACCATATATTTT. Translated: CASSTGQGGNTIYF. The whole variable domain, filled in from reference TRBV2 and TRBJ1-3, reads EPEVTQTPSHQVTQMGQEVILRCVPISNHLYFYWYRQILGQKVEFLVSFYNNEISEKSEIFDDQFSVERPDGSNFTLKIRSTKLEDSAMYFCASSTGQGGNTIYFGEGSWLTVV.

The V and J genes are TRBV7-9 and TRBJ1-4; 9 nucleotides align to TRBD1. The CDR3 spans 14 residues. V shed 5 bases, J shed 10 bases, and the junction held 8 bases outside the gene matches. Germline CDR1 is SEHNR and CDR2 is FQNEAQ (reference sequence). The CDR3 region is CASSPTGGQRKLFF. Written as DNA, the CDR3 is TGTGCCAGCAGCCCCACAGGGGGCCAAAGAAAACTGTTTTTT. Full variable domain (rest looked up from reference TRBV7-9 and TRBJ1-4): DTGVSQNPRHKITKRGQNVTFRCDPISEHNRLYWYRQTLGQGPEFLTYFQNEAQLEKSRLLSDRFSAERPKGSFSTLEIQRTEQGDSAMYLCASSPTGGQRKLFFGSGTQLSVL.

The chain couples TRBV27 to TRBJ2-3; a possible D gene is TRBD2 (6 bases). The CDR3 has 12 residues. The germline gives CDR1 MNHEY, CDR2 SMNVEV (reference sequence). V shed 8 bases and J shed 5 bases, with 11 bases lying between them. The CDR3 sequence is CASGMGGDTQYF. CDR3 in DNA: TGTGCCAGCGGGATGGGGGGAGATACGCAGTATTTT.

The rearrangement links TRBV4-1 to TRBJ2-3; no clear D gene. Germline V gene data show CDR1 as MGHRA and CDR2 as YSYEKL. The CDR3 totals 12 residues. V was clipped by 4 bases and J by 0 bases, with 2 bases between them. As DNA, the CDR3 is TGCGCCAGCAGCCTAAGCACAGATACGCAGTATTTT. It is translated as CASSLSTDTQYF.

This chain joins TRBV5-5 and TRBJ2-6; no reliable D call. Germline V CDR1 and CDR2: SGHKS, YYEKEE (reference sequence). V was trimmed by 5 bases and J by 0 bases, leaving 9 bases between them. The CDR3 is 15 amino acids. Here the CDR3 reads CASSYDTSGANVLTF. The CDR3 DNA reads as TGTGCCAGCAGTTACGACACCTCTGGGGCCAACGTCCTGACTTTC.

This chain links TRBV5-1 with TRBJ1-2; 10 bases agree with TRBD1. J lost 1 base, V lost 4 bases, and 1 base had no gene match. The germline gives CDR1 SGHRS, CDR2 YFSETQ. This CDR3 is 14 amino acids long. The CDR3 DNA is TGCGCCAGCAGCGGGACAGGGGATAACTATGGCTACACCTTC. Protein product: CASSGTGDNYGYTF.

The chain carries TRBV10-3 and TRBJ1-3; D not certain. V lost 8 bases and J 0 bases, leaving 11 bases between the germline ends. This CDR3 spans 14 amino acids. Germline V gene sequence: CDR1 ENHRY, CDR2 SYGVKD. CDR3: CAIGKESSGNTIYF. In DNA form, the CDR3 reads TGTGCCATCGGTAAGGAGAGCTCTGGAAACACCATATATTTT.

The chain joins TRBV29-1 to TRBJ1-6, with D possibly being TRBD1 (5 bases). Germline loops: CDR1 SQVTM, CDR2 ANQGSEA. This CDR3 has 15 amino acids. Trimming took 1 base from V and 10 from J, leaving 17 bases between them. The CDR3, as DNA: TGCAGCGTTGAAGCTTGGGGCGGGAGTGAATCACCCCTCCACTTT. Translated: CSVEAWGGSESPLHF.

The chain uses TRBV6-5 and TRBJ1-5, with D perhaps TRBD1 (5 bases). Per the germline V gene, CDR1 is MNHEY and CDR2 is SVGAGI. CDR3 length: 15 amino acids. Trimming shortened V by 5 bases and J by 1 base, and 12 bases separated the two germline ends. The CDR3 bases are TGTGCCAGCAGTCCCCTGGGGGGGAGCAATCAGCCCCAGCATTTT. Encoded protein: CASSPLGGSNQPQHF.

The chain combines TRBV25-1 with TRBJ1-4, with D possibly matching TRBD1 (5 bases). V dropped 3 bases and J dropped 8 bases, with 10 bases sitting between them. The CDR3 consists of 13 residues. Germline lookup yields CDR1 MGHDK and CDR2 SYGVNS. In nucleotides, the CDR3 is TGTGCCAGCAGTGAGGGGGGACTCGAAAAACTGTTTTTT. Translating gives CASSEGGLEKLFF.

V and J are TRBV6-5 and TRBJ1-6; weak D call: TRBD1 (5 bases). CDR3 length: 13 residues. V lost 5 bases to trimming and J lost 7 bases, with 9 bases between them. Germline V gene lookup returns CDR1 MNHEY and CDR2 SVGAGI. As DNA, the CDR3 is TGTGCCAGCAGTCGGACACTGAATTCACCCCTCCACTTT. This codes for CASSRTLNSPLHF.